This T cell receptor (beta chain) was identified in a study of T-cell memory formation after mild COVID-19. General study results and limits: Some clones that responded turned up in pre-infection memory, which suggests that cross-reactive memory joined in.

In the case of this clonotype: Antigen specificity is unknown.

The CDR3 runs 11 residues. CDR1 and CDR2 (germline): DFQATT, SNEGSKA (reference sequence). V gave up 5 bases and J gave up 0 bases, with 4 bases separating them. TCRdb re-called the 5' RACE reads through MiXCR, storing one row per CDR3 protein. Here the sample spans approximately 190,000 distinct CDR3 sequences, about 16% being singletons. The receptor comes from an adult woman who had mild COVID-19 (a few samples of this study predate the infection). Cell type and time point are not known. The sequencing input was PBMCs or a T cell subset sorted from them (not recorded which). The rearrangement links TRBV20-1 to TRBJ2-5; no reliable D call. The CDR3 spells CSAANQETQYF. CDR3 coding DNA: TGCAGTGCTGCAAACCAAGAGACCCAGTACTTC.